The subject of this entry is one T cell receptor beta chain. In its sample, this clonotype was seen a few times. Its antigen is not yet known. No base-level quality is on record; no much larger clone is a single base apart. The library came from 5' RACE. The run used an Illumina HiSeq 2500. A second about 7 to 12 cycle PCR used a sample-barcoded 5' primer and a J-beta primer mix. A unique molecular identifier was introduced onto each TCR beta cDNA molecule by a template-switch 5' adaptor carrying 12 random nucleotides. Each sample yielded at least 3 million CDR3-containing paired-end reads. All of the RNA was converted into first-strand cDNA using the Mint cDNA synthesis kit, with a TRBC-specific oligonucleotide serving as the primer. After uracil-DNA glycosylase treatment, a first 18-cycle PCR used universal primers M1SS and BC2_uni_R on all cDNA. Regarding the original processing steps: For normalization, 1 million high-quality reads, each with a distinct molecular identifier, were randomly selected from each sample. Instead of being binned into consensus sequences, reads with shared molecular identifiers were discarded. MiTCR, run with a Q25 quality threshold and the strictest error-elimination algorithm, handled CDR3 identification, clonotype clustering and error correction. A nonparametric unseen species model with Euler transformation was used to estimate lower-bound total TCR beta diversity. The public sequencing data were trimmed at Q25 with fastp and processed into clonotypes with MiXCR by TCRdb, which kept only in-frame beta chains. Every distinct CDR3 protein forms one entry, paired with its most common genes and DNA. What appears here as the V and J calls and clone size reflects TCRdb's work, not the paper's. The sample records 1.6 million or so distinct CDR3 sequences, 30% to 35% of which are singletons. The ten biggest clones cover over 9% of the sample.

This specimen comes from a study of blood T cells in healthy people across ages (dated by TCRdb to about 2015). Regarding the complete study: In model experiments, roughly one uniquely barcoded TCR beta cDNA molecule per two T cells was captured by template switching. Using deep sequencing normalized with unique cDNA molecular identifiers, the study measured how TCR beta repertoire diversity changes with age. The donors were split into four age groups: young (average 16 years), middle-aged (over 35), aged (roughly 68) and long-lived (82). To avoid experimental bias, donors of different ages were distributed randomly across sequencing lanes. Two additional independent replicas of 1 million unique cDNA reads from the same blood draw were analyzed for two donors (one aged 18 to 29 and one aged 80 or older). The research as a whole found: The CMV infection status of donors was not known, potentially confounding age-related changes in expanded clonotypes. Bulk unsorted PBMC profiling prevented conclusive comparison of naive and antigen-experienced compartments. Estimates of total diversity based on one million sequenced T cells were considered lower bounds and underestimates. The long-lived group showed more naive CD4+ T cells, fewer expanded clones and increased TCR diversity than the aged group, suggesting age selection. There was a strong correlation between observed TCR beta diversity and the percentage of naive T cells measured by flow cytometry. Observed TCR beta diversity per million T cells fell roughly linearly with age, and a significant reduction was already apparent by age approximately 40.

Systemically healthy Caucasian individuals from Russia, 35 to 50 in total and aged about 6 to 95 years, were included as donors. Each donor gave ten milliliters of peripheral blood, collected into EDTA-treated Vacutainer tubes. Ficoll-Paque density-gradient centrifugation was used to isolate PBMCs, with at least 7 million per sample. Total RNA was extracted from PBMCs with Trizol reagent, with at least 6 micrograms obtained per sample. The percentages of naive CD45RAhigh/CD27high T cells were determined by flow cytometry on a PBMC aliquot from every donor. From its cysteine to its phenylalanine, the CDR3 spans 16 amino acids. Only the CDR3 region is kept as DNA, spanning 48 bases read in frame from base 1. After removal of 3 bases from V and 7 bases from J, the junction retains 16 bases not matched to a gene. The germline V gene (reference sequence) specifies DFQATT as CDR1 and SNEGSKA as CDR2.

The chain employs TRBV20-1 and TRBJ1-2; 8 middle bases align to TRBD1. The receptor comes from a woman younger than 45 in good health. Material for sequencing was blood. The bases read TGCAGTGCTAGCGTTCGTGCGGACAGGGTTTTAAGTGGCTACACCTTC. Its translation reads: CSASVRADRVLSGYTF.